The 26 T cell receptor beta chains below all came from one sample that was sequenced in a study of blood T cell repertoires in COVID-19. Using immunoSEQ multiplex PCR, the repertoire was profiled, and TCRdb retains in-frame clones only, with some absent. Among tens of thousands of clones listed, approximately 85% were seen once. Source material: peripheral blood. The receptor set was obtained from a woman aged 60-75 years with active COVID-19.

The chain recombines TRBV28 with TRBJ1-6; weak D call: TRBD1 (6 bases). V shed 2 bases and J shed 7 bases, with 9 bases lying between them. The CDR3 has 14 amino acids. Germline lookup yields CDR1 MDHEN and CDR2 SYDVKM. The CDR3 DNA is TGTGCCAGCAGTTTAGGGGGGGCAAATTCACCCCTCCACTTT. Its protein is CASSLGGANSPLHF.

The chain has TRBV28 and TRBJ2-3; D perhaps matches TRBD1 (5 bases). Looked up from germline, CDR1 is MDHEN and CDR2 is SYDVKM. The V end lost 5 bases, the J end lost 1 base, and 10 bases lay between the germline ends. The CDR3 sequence is 14 residues long. Here the CDR3 reads CASSPLGRTDTQYF. The CDR3 bases are TGTGCCAGCAGTCCCCTGGGGCGCACAGATACGCAGTATTTT.

The J gene is TRBJ2-1, the V gene TRBV10-3, with TRBD2 matching 12 bases. The CDR3 spans 16 residues. Germline CDR1 reads ENHRY; CDR2 reads SYGVKD. The V segment lost 7 bases and the J segment 7 bases; nucleotides outside the gene matches: 11. In DNA, the CDR3 is TGTGCCATCACCCCCGCTAGCGGGAGGGCCAGGAATGAGCAGTTCTTC. The encoded protein is CAITPASGRARNEQFF.

This clone was seen just once. The V call is TRBV2, the J call TRBJ2-5, with a tentative D call TRBD1 (6 bases). The CDR3 is made up of 14 amino acids. V dropped 8 bases and J dropped 2 bases, with 15 bases sitting between them. Germline CDR1 and CDR2: SNHLY and FYNNEI. The CDR3 nucleotides read TGTGCCAGCGTTAGGGGTAGGGGGCAAGAGACCCAGTACTTC. Translated, it gives CASVRGRGQETQYF.

The CDR3 region is CAISERGQTRDTDTQYF. CDR3 in DNA: TGTGCCATCAGTGAGAGGGGACAAACCAGGGACACAGATACGCAGTATTTT. V gene TRBV10-3 combines with J gene TRBJ2-3, with D possibly TRBD1 on 6 matching bases. CDR3 length equals 17 residues. Germline CDR1 reads ENHRY; CDR2 reads SYGVKD. V was pared by 2 bases and J by 2 bases, with 17 bases between.

This clone was picked up a small number of times. The V call is TRBV19, the J call TRBJ1-2; the match to TRBD1 covers 9 bases. There are 18 residues in the CDR3. Germline-derived CDR1 and CDR2 are LNHDA and SQIVND (reference sequence). V was pared by 2 bases and J by 4 bases, with 14 bases of the junction left unmatched. The CDR3 DNA reads TGTGCCAGTAGTATATCATCGGGGGGACAGGGATCGCTCTATGGCTACACCTTC. Translation: CASSISSGGQGSLYGYTF.

The chain carries TRBV5-6 and TRBJ1-5; D is unclear. V lost 0 bases and J 11 bases, leaving 15 bases between the germline ends. This CDR3 has 14 residues. The germline CDR1 and CDR2 sequences are SGHDT and YYEEEE. DNA for the CDR3: TGTGCCAGCAGCTTGGCCCGATCCGGGGTGGCCCAGCATTTT. Translating gives CASSLARSGVAQHF.

The chain couples TRBV19 to TRBJ2-2, with 8 bases aligning to TRBD2. The ends lost 4 bases at V and 2 bases at J; junction bases unmatched: 6. The germline gives CDR1 LNHDA, CDR2 SQIVND (reference sequence). CDR3 length: 16 amino acids. The CDR3 loop is CASSSGRRFNTGELFF. CDR3 in DNA: TGTGCCAGTAGTAGCGGGAGGAGGTTTAACACCGGGGAGCTGTTTTTT.

In this sample, this clone turned up once. The genes are TRBV5-1 and TRBJ2-3; 10 bases align to TRBD2. Germline V lookup: CDR1 SGHRS, CDR2 YFSETQ. Trimming at V came to 4 bases and at J to 2 bases, leaving 4 bases not matched to a gene. CDR3 length: 15 residues. The CDR3 DNA sequence: TGCGCCAGCAGCCCACTAGCGGGGCCCACAGATACGCAGTATTTT. Its translation is CASSPLAGPTDTQYF.

The chain links TRBV5-5 to TRBJ2-3, with D possibly matching TRBD1 (7 bases). The CDR3 is 15 amino acids. V lost 5 bases and J 2 bases, leaving 15 bases between the germline ends. The germline CDR1 and CDR2 sequences are SGHKS and YYEKEE (reference sequence). The CDR3 sequence is CASRPRQGLTDTQYF. CDR3 in DNA: TGTGCCAGCAGACCTCGACAGGGACTCACAGATACGCAGTATTTT.

The rearrangement links TRBV21-1 to TRBJ2-7; TRBD1, as called in the table, went unchecked against the DNA. TRBV21-1 is a pseudogene. This CDR3 has 17 amino acids. CDR3: CASSKARGLGQGSEQYF. CDR3 sequence (DNA): TGTGCCAGCAGCAAAGCGCGCGGATTAGGACAGGGAAGCGAGCAGTACTTC.

The CDR3 sequence: CASSLGGRILEGETQYF. CDR3 bases: TGTGCCAGCAGCTTAGGGGGGAGGATTCTGGAAGGGGAGACCCAGTACTTC. The chain carries TRBV7-2 and TRBJ2-5, with D possibly TRBD2 on 6 matching bases. With 1 base removed from V and 5 bases from J, the gap between germline ends came to 20 bases. The germline CDR1 and CDR2 sequences are SGHTA and FQGNSA. CDR3 length: 17 residues. Looking up the rest from reference TRBV7-2 and TRBJ2-5 gives the full variable domain: GAGVSQSPSNKVTEKGKDVELRCDPISGHTALYWYRQSLGQGLEFLIYFQGNSAPDKSGLPSDRFSAERTGGSVSTLTIQRTQQEDSAVYLCASSLGGRILEGETQYFGPGTRLLVL.

This clone appeared once. This chain joins TRBV3-1 (or the pseudogene TRBV3-2) and TRBJ2-1; TRBD2 matches 14 bases. CDR1 and CDR2 (germline): LGHDT, YNNKEL (reference sequence). Germline trimming cut 2 bases from V and 8 bases from J; bases unmatched to any gene: 17. The CDR3 has 20 amino acids. The chain's CDR3 is CASSQWGEGLAGGASDEQFF. Written as DNA, the CDR3 is TGTGCCAGCAGCCAATGGGGCGAAGGACTAGCGGGAGGAGCGTCGGATGAGCAGTTCTTC.

Turning to this clone: At one end, the junction sequence differs from germline, possibly due to a read error. The rearrangement uses TRBV30 and TRBJ2-7, with 8 bases that match TRBD2. Germline V CDR1 and CDR2: GTSNPN, SVGIG (reference sequence). The CDR3 has 12 residues. The CDR3 DNA follows: TGTGCCTGGAGCGAGCGGGAGATATTTAGGGGTTTC. This sequence encodes CAWSEREIFRGF.

This chain connects TRBV10-1 to TRBJ2-3, with D possibly TRBD1 on 5 matching bases. Trimming took 4 bases from V and 3 from J, leaving 14 bases between them. Germline V gene lookup returns CDR1 WNHNN and CDR2 SYGVQD (reference sequence). The CDR3 is 15 amino acids. The CDR3, as DNA: TGCGCCAGCAGTGCAAGACCAGGGTTAACAGATACGCAGTATTTT. Translating gives CASSARPGLTDTQYF.

V and J are TRBV18 and TRBJ2-1; D may be TRBD1 (5 bases). The CDR3 has 18 residues. V dropped 2 bases and J dropped 3 bases, with 20 bases sitting between them. Germline CDR1 reads KGHSH; CDR2 reads LQKENI. The DNA of the CDR3 is TGTGCCAGCTCACCAGGTCACTCCACAAGGGGCTACTACAATGAGCAGTTCTTC. Its protein is CASSPGHSTRGYYNEQFF.

The chain joins TRBV4-1 to TRBJ2-5; tentative D call: TRBD2 (6 bases). This CDR3 has 15 residues. V was pared by 1 base and J by 5 bases, with 14 bases between. The germline CDR1 and CDR2 sequences are MGHRA and YSYEKL. CDR3 protein: CASSQAGLARETQYF. Written as DNA, the CDR3 is TGCGCCAGCAGCCAAGCGGGACTCGCTCGGGAGACCCAGTACTTC.

CDR3 in DNA: TGTGCCAGCTCACCCCAGGGGATTGGCTACACCTTC. Its translation is CASSPQGIGYTF. V is TRBV18 and J is TRBJ1-2; tentatively, D is TRBD1 (6 bases). V was clipped by 3 bases and J by 7 bases, with 9 bases between them. This CDR3 has 12 residues. The germline gives CDR1 KGHSH, CDR2 LQKENI. Full variable domain (outside the CDR3, taken from reference TRBV18 and TRBJ1-2): NAGVMQNPRHLVRRRGQEARLRCSPMKGHSHVYWYRQLPEEGLKFMVYLQKENIIDESGMPKERFSAEFPKEGPSILRIQQVVRGDSAAYFCASSPQGIGYTFGSGTRLTVV.

The rearrangement joins TRBV6-5 to TRBJ1-2; TRBD1 is a possible D gene (6 bases). CDR3 length: 14 residues. The V end was cut by 6 bases, the J end by 7 bases, with 18 bases between. Germline loops: CDR1 MNHEY, CDR2 SVGAGI. As DNA, the CDR3 is TGTGCCAGCAGGATACAGGGTCTAGGGGCTGGCTACACCTTC. Residues: CASRIQGLGAGYTF.

The chain couples TRBV30 to TRBJ1-1; no reliable D call. The CDR3 runs to 13 residues. Trimming took off 0 bases at V and 4 bases at J, with 9 bases between the two ends. Germline V lookup: CDR1 GTSNPN, CDR2 SVGIG (reference sequence). The CDR3 DNA sequence: TGTGCCTGGAGTGTATATAGCCGCACTGAAGCTTTCTTT. It encodes CAWSVYSRTEAFF.

The chain couples TRBV9 to TRBJ2-2; TRBD1 agrees at 8 bases. Trimming removed 5 bases from V and 2 bases from J; junction bases left unmatched: 11. The germline gives CDR1 SGDLS, CDR2 YYNGEE. CDR3 length equals 17 residues. The CDR3 loop is CASSVSMGQDNTGELFF. CDR3 DNA: TGTGCCAGCAGTGTGAGTATGGGACAGGATAACACCGGGGAGCTGTTTTTT. The full variable domain, in which reference TRBV9 and TRBJ2-2 provide the parts outside the CDR3, is DSGVTQTPKHLITATGQRVTLRCSPRSGDLSVYWYQQSLDQGLQFLIQYYNGEERAKGNILERFSAQQFPDLHSELNLSSLELGDSALYFCASSVSMGQDNTGELFFGEGSRLTVL.

V gene TRBV7-3 combines with J gene TRBJ2-7, with 11 positions matching TRBD1. The V segment lost 1 base and the J segment 8 bases; nucleotides outside the gene matches: 13. This CDR3 is built from 17 residues. Germline CDR1 reads SGHTA; CDR2 reads FQGTGA. The CDR3 protein is CASSLMGGDRGREKQYF. The DNA for the CDR3 is TGTGCCAGCAGCTTAATGGGCGGGGACAGGGGGAGGGAGAAGCAGTACTTC.

The chain is built from TRBV7-2 and TRBJ2-2; TRBD2 is a possible D gene (5 bases). The CDR3 runs 14 residues. Trimming cost V 0 bases and J 3 bases, with 5 bases left between them. Germline values: CDR1 SGHTA, CDR2 FQGNSA. The DNA of the CDR3 is TGTGCCAGCAGCTTAGCGGGAGACACCGGGGAGCTGTTTTTT. Protein: CASSLAGDTGELFF.

The chain couples TRBV5-4 to TRBJ1-2; D may be TRBD1 (5 bases). V lost 4 bases and J 9 bases, leaving 13 bases between the germline ends. The CDR3 sequence is 12 residues long. The germline gives CDR1 SGHNT, CDR2 YYREEE (reference sequence). This CDR3 is CASSTTGFSYTF. CDR3 nucleotide sequence: TGTGCCAGCAGCACAACAGGATTTAGCTACACCTTC.

This chain joins TRBV5-1 and TRBJ1-4; D remains ambiguous. V was pared by 2 bases and J by 8 bases, with 7 bases between. Germline values: CDR1 SGHRS, CDR2 YFSETQ. The CDR3 covers 12 residues. The CDR3 nucleotides are TGCGCCAGCAGCTTTGGCCCCGAAAAACTGTTTTTT. Amino acid sequence: CASSFGPEKLFF. Full variable domain (remainder filled in from reference TRBV5-1 and TRBJ1-4): KAGVTQTPRYLIKTRGQQVTLSCSPISGHRSVSWYQQTPGQGLQFLFEYFSETQRNKGNFPGRFSGRQFSNSRSEMNVSTLELGDSALYLCASSFGPEKLFFGSGTQLSVL.

This clone was counted between two and nine times. This chain connects TRBV7-9 to TRBJ2-7; 8 nucleotides align to TRBD1. V was pared by 1 base and J by 6 bases, with 5 bases of the junction left unmatched. Germline CDR1 SEHNR, CDR2 FQNEAQ (reference sequence). The CDR3 consists of 14 residues. The CDR3 nucleotides read TGTGCCAGCAGCTTAGGGGCAGGGGGCACCGAGCAGTACTTC. This codes for CASSLGAGGTEQYF.